This record covers a single TCR beta chain. What the recovered Cohort 3 donors had was two negative PCRs, clearance, or symptom resolution. The sample comes from a study of blood T cell repertoires in COVID-19. Repertoires were generated with immunoSEQ multiplex PCR, while TCRdb's copy carries only in-frame clones and drops some. The table has under 300,000 clones, about 87% seen once. The sequencing input was PBMCs or T cells enriched from blood (not recorded which). The TCR sequence derives from a woman aged 45-60 years who had recovered from COVID-19.

In DNA, the CDR3 is TGTGCCAGTAGCCTTAGACAGGGAACCCGCAATGAGCAGTTCTTC. Translating it yields CASSLRQGTRNEQFF. This rearrangement joins TRBV19 to TRBJ2-1, with TRBD1 identical over 7 bases. The CDR3 covers 15 residues. In germline, CDR1 is LNHDA, CDR2 SQIVND (reference sequence). V shed 6 bases and J 6 bases; nucleotides not matched to a gene: 11.